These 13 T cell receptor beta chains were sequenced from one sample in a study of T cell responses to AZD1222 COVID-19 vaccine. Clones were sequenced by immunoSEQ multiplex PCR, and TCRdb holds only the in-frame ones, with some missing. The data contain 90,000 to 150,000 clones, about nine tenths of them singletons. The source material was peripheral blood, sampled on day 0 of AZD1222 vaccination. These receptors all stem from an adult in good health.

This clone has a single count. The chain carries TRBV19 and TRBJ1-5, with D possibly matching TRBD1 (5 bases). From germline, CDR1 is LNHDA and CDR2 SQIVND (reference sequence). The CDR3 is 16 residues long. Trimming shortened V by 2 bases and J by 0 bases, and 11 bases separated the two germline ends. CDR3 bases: TGTGCCAGTAGTATAAAGGGGCAGTTTAGCAATCAGCCCCAGCATTTT. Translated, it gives CASSIKGQFSNQPQHF.

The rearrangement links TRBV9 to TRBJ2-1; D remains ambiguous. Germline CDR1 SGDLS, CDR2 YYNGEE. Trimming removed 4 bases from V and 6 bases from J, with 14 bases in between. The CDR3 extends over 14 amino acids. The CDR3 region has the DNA TGTGCCAGCAGCCCTCACGATCGTCGCAATGAGCAGTTCTTC. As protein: CASSPHDRRNEQFF.

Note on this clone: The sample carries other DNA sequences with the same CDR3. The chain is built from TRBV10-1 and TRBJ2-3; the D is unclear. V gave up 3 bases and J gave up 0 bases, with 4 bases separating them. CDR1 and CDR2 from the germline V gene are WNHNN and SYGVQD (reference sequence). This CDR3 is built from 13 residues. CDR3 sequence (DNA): TGCGCCAGCAGTGACCCTAGCACAGATACGCAGTATTTT. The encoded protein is CASSDPSTDTQYF.

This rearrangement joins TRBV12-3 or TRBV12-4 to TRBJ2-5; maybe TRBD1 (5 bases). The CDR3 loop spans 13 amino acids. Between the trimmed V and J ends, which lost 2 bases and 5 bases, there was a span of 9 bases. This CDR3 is CASSLSRVETQYF. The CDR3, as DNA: TGTGCCAGCAGTTTAAGCAGGGTTGAGACCCAGTACTTC.

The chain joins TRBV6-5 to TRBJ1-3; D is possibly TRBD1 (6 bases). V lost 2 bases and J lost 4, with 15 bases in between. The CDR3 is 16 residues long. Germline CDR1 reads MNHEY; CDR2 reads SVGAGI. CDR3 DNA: TGTGCCAGCAGTTACGAAGCAGGGGCGCGAGGAAACACCATATATTTT. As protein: CASSYEAGARGNTIYF.

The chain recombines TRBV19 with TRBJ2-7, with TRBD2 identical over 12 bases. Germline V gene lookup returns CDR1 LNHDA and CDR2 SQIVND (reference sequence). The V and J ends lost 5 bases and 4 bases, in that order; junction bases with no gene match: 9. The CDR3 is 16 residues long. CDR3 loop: CASSSLMTSGRYEQYF. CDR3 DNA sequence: TGTGCCAGTAGTTCACTGATGACTAGCGGGAGATACGAGCAGTACTTC.

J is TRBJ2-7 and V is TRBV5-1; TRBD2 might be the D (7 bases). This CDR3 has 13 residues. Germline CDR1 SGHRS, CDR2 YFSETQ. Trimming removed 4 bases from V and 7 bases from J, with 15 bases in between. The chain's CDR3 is CASSPGGAGEQYF. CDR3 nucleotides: TGCGCCAGCAGCCCTGGGGGGGCGGGTGAGCAGTACTTC. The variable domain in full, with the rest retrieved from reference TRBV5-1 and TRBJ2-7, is KAGVTQTPRYLIKTRGQQVTLSCSPISGHRSVSWYQQTPGQGLQFLFEYFSETQRNKGNFPGRFSGRQFSNSRSEMNVSTLELGDSALYLCASSPGGAGEQYFGPGTRLTVT.

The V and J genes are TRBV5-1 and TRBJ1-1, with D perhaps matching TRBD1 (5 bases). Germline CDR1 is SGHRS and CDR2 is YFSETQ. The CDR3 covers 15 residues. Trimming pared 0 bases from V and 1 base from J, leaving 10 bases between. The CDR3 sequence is CASSLGARANTEAFF. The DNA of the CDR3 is TGCGCCAGCAGCTTGGGGGCCAGGGCGAACACTGAAGCTTTCTTT.

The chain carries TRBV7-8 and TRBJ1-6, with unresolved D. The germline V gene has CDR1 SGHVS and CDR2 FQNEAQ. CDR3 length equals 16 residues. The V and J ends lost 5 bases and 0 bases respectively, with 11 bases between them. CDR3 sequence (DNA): TGTGCCAGCAGCCGACGATTGAGCTCCTATAATTCACCCCTCCACTTT. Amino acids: CASSRRLSSYNSPLHF.

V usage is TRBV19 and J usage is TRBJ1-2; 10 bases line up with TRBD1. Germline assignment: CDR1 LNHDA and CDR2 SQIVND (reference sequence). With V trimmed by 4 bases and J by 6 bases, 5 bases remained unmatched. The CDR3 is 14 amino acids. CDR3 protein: CASSTTGTGDGYTF. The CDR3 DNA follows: TGTGCCAGTAGTACCACCGGGACAGGGGATGGCTACACCTTC.

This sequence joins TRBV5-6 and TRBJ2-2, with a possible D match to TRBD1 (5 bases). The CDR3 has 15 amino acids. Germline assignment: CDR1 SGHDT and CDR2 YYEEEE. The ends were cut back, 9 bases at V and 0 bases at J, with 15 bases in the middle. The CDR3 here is CATMPSTANTGELFF. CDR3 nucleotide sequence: TGTGCCACGATGCCGTCGACAGCGAACACCGGGGAGCTGTTTTTT.

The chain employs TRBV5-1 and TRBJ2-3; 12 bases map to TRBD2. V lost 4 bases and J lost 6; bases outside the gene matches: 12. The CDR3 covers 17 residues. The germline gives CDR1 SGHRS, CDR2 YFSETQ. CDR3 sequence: CASSPGTSGRGVDTQYF. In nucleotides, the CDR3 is TGCGCCAGCAGCCCTGGGACTAGCGGGCGAGGTGTGGATACGCAGTATTTT.

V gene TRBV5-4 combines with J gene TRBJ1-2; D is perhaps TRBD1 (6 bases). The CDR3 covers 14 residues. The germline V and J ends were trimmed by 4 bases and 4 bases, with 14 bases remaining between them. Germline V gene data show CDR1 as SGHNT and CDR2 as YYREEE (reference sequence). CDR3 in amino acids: CASSLKQGAYGYTF. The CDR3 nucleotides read TGTGCCAGCAGCCTTAAACAGGGCGCCTATGGCTACACCTTC.